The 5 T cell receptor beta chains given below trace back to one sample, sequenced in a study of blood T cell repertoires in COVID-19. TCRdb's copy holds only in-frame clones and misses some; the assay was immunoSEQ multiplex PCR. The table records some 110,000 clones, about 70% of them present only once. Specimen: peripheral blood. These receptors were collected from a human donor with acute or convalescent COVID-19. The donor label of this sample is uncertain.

The CDR3 DNA reads TGTGCCAGTACCAACGGCCCCAGACAGGGGAATTCACCCCTCCACTTT. Residues: CASTNGPRQGNSPLHF. J is TRBJ1-6 and V is TRBV19; 8 bases match TRBD1. The J segment lost 7 bases and the V segment lost 7 bases, leaving 12 bases of the junction unmatched. CDR1 and CDR2 (germline): LNHDA, SQIVND (reference sequence). The CDR3 totals 16 residues.

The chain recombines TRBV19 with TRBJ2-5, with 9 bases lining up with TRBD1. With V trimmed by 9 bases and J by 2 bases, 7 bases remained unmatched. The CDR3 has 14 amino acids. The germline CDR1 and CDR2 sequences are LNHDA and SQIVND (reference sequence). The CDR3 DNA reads TGTGCCAGCTTAGACAGGGGGAATCAAGAGACCCAGTACTTC. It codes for CASLDRGNQETQYF.

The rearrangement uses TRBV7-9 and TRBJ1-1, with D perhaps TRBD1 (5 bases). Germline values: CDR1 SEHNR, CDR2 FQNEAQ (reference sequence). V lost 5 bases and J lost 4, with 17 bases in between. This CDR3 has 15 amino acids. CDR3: CASSLPGGKTTEAFF. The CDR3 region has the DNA TGTGCCAGCAGCCTCCCGGGGGGTAAGACCACTGAAGCTTTCTTT.

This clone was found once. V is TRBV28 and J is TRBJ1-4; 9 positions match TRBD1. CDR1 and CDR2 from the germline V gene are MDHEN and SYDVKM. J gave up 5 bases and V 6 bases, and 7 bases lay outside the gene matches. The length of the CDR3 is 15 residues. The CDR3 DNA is TGTGCCAGCAGCTACTCCGGGACAGGGAATGAAAAACTGTTTTTT. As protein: CASSYSGTGNEKLFF.

CDR3 loop: CASSPRPGGMELFF. For the CDR3, the DNA is TGCGCCAGCAGCCCCAGGCCGGGGGGGATGGAGCTGTTTTTT. V and J are TRBV5-1 and TRBJ2-2, with 8 bases fitting TRBD2. Germline V CDR1 and CDR2: SGHRS, YFSETQ. V was clipped by 4 bases and J by 10 bases; unmatched bases: 9. The CDR3 extends over 14 amino acids.